This T cell receptor beta chain was observed in a study of blood T cells in healthy people across ages. This clonotype appeared a few times. Next came a second PCR, run for 7 to 11 cycles, which used a sample-barcoded 5' primer along with a J-beta primer mix. TCRdb processed the 5' RACE reads anew with MiXCR; each CDR3 protein has one entry. The data contain about 970,000 distinct CDR3 sequences, roughly 51% of them singletons. The CDR3 sequence is 16 residues long. Looked up from germline, CDR1 is DFQATT and CDR2 is SNEGSKA (reference sequence). Trimming took 5 bases from V and 2 from J; bases not matched to a gene: 14.

J is TRBJ2-7 and V is TRBV20-1, with 8 bases fitting TRBD2. The sample was blood. The receptor was derived from a woman in her sixties or seventies in good health. Written as DNA, the CDR3 is TGCAGTGCTCTTTATAGCGGGGCCCGTTTTCCCTACGAGCAGTACTTC. It translates to CSALYSGARFPYEQYF.